The clone carrying this TCR beta chain has only a few counts. Antigen: not known. Deletions cut 5 bases from V and 2 bases from J, with 9 bases between. This CDR3 is 14 amino acids long. Germline values: CDR1 SGHTA, CDR2 FQGNSA. These data are taken from a study of response to subunit inactivated influenza vaccine. Study-wide findings and caveats: The authors proposed limited new T cell recruitment per seasonal influenza vaccination.

Using its own MiXCR run on the RT-PCR reads, TCRdb lists one record per CDR3 protein. This repertoire shows some 800,000 distinct CDR3 sequences, roughly 20% found once; its top ten account for roughly 10%. This rearrangement joins TRBV7-2 to TRBJ2-2, with D uncertain. Sample: PBMCs from blood, taken 5 to 6 days after vaccination. This TCR was recovered from a middle-aged man who received an inactivated influenza vaccine. The CDR3 spells CASSKMGNTGELFF. CDR3 in DNA: TGTGCCAGCAGCAAGATGGGTAACACCGGGGAGCTGTTTTTT.